The T cell receptor (beta chain) under discussion was sequenced for a study of blood T cells in healthy people across ages. Study summary: About one barcoded beta molecule was captured per two T cells (by template switching).

Study results and limitations: Getting older went along with TCR beta diversity per million T cells dropping roughly linearly.

Each sample had at least 6.5 million PBMCs isolated. This clonotype was recorded only once. Antigen specificity is unknown. Primers used in a second PCR of about 7 to 12 cycles were a sample-barcoded 5' primer and a J-beta primer mix. Each cDNA molecule, via a template-switch adaptor with 12 random nucleotides, was tagged. From the 5' RACE reads, TCRdb called clonotypes with MiXCR, one entry per CDR3 protein. The sample includes 1.4 million or so distinct CDR3 sequences, 42% of them seen just once. This CDR3 is 17 amino acids long. V lost 4 bases, J lost 2 bases, and 19 bases lay in between. Germline assignment: CDR1 SEHNR and CDR2 FQNEAQ (reference sequence).

Sample: blood. The genes are TRBV7-9 and TRBJ2-3; D uncertain. This receptor was taken from a young woman in good health. CDR3 coding DNA: TGTGCCAGCAGCTCACCCTTCCTTAGGCAGAACACAGATACGCAGTATTTT. Translated: CASSSPFLRQNTDTQYF.